The 14 T cell receptor beta chains reported below all come from one sample, sequenced in a study of blood T cell repertoires in COVID-19. Some clones are missing from TCRdb's copy, which holds only in-frame ones; the method was immunoSEQ multiplex PCR. Of under 250,000 clones listed, around 81% were seen once; the top ten hold 3.5% to 4.5%. Sequenced material: PBMCs or T cells enriched from blood (not recorded which). The receptors stem from a man aged 30-40 years with acute COVID-19.

This rearrangement joins TRBV29-1 to TRBJ1-1; 11 bases agree with TRBD1. The V gene end was trimmed by 4 bases and the J gene end by 6 bases; junction bases not matched to a gene: 4. There are 13 residues in the CDR3. Germline V gene sequence: CDR1 SQVTM, CDR2 ANQGSEA. In nucleotides, the CDR3 is TGCAGCGTTGTCGGGACAGGGGGTGCTGAAGCTTTCTTT. Protein product: CSVVGTGGAEAFF.

V is TRBV5-1 and J is TRBJ2-3, with 12 bases aligning to TRBD2. The CDR3 totals 18 residues. Per the germline V gene, CDR1 is SGHRS and CDR2 is YFSETQ. V was clipped by 0 bases and J by 3 bases; unmatched bases: 8. CDR3 sequence (DNA): TGCGCCAGCAGCTTGGCTAGCGGGGGGGCCGGTATGACAGATACGCAGTATTTT. Protein sequence: CASSLASGGAGMTDTQYF.

The rearrangement joins TRBV7-9 to TRBJ2-7, with D maybe TRBD1 (6 bases). Germline V gene sequence: CDR1 SEHNR, CDR2 FQNEAQ (reference sequence). The CDR3 spans 13 residues. Trimming removed 5 bases from V and 3 bases from J, with 11 bases in between. The DNA for the CDR3 is TGTGCCAGCAGCCCCAGGGGCGTCTACGAGCAGTACTTC. As protein: CASSPRGVYEQYF.

The DNA for the CDR3 is TGTGCCAGCAGCCAGCTAGCGGGGGGGGTCTCCTACGAGCAGTACTTC. Its protein is CASSQLAGGVSYEQYF. The chain employs TRBV3-1 (or the pseudogene TRBV3-2) and TRBJ2-7; 12 bases line up with TRBD2. The CDR3 totals 16 residues. Trimming took 3 bases from V and 0 from J; bases not matched to a gene: 3. Germline loops: CDR1 LGHDT, CDR2 YNNKEL (reference sequence).

This clone was observed a handful of times. J is TRBJ2-5 and V is TRBV11-1; D perhaps matches TRBD1 (6 bases). This CDR3 spans 14 amino acids. Trimming took 1 base from V and 5 from J, leaving 11 bases between them. Germline CDR1 is SGHAT and CDR2 is FQDESV (reference sequence). The CDR3 is CASSLVRGSETQYF. CDR3 in DNA: TGTGCCAGCAGCTTAGTCAGGGGAAGCGAGACCCAGTACTTC.

This rearrangement joins TRBV5-4 to TRBJ2-2; D might be TRBD1 (6 bases). Germline V gene data show CDR1 as SGHNT and CDR2 as YYREEE (reference sequence). The ends were cut back, 2 bases at V and 2 bases at J, with 10 bases in the middle. The CDR3 consists of 15 residues. The CDR3 is CASSLQGVNTGELFF. The CDR3 region has the DNA TGTGCCAGCAGCTTACAGGGCGTTAACACCGGGGAGCTGTTTTTT.

DNA of the CDR3: TGTGCCAGCAGCTTAGGACAGGAAGCTTTCTTT. This gives the protein CASSLGQEAFF. The chain has TRBV11-3 and TRBJ1-1; D is perhaps TRBD1 (5 bases). This CDR3 spans 11 amino acids. V lost 1 base and J lost 8, with 5 bases in between. The germline V gene has CDR1 SGHNT and CDR2 YENEEA.

The genes are TRBV5-6 and TRBJ1-2; TRBD1 is a possible D gene (6 bases). V was cut by 0 bases and J by 7 bases, with 13 bases left in between. Germline V gives CDR1 SGHDT, CDR2 YYEEEE. The CDR3 has 14 residues. CDR3 sequence: CASSLAGVDSGYTF. DNA for the CDR3: TGTGCCAGCAGCTTGGCAGGGGTTGACTCTGGCTACACCTTC. Supplemented by reference TRBV5-6 and TRBJ1-2, the full variable domain reads DAGVTQSPTHLIKTRGQQVTLRCSPKSGHDTVSWYQQALGQGPQFIFQYYEEEERQRGNFPDRFSGHQFPNYSSELNVNALLLGDSALYLCASSLAGVDSGYTFGSGTRLTVV.

The rearrangement links TRBV9 to TRBJ2-6, with TRBD1 matching over 10 bases. V shed 3 bases, J shed 0 bases, and the junction held 3 bases outside the gene matches. The germline gives CDR1 SGDLS, CDR2 YYNGEE. The CDR3 is 17 residues long. CDR3: CASSGGTGDSGANVLTF. DNA for the CDR3: TGTGCCAGCAGCGGGGGGACAGGGGACTCTGGGGCCAACGTCCTGACTTTC.

This clone was recorded once. The chain employs TRBV6-5 and TRBJ2-3, with 11 bases that match TRBD2. V dropped 7 bases and J dropped 5; count of bases not matched to a gene: 8. CDR3 length: 15 residues. Germline assignment: CDR1 MNHEY and CDR2 SVGAGI. Here the CDR3 reads CASTFSGGVQDTQYF. The CDR3 DNA reads TGTGCCAGCACCTTTAGCGGGGGGGTGCAAGATACGCAGTATTTT.

This chain links TRBV5-6 with TRBJ2-3; 9 positions match TRBD1. Germline V gene data show CDR1 as SGHDT and CDR2 as YYEEEE. There are 15 residues in the CDR3. The ends lost 4 bases at V and 3 bases at J; junction bases unmatched: 6. The CDR3 loop reads CASSPTGQGTDTQYF. The DNA for the CDR3 is TGTGCCAGCAGCCCCACGGGACAGGGAACAGATACGCAGTATTTT.

The V gene is TRBV5-4, the J gene TRBJ1-2; D perhaps matches TRBD1 (5 bases). V was cut by 4 bases and J by 0 bases, with 16 bases left in between. Germline CDR1 is SGHNT and CDR2 is YYREEE (reference sequence). The CDR3 totals 16 residues. The CDR3 spells CASSAAKQEANYGYTF. CDR3 sequence (DNA): TGTGCCAGCAGCGCAGCGAAACAGGAAGCTAACTATGGCTACACCTTC.

The table lists this clone with a few counts. The chain uses TRBV3-1 (or the pseudogene TRBV3-2) and TRBJ2-1; TRBD2 aligns across 16 bases. The length of the CDR3 is 14 residues. Looked up from germline, CDR1 is LGHDT and CDR2 is YNNKEL (reference sequence). After removal of 6 bases from V and 11 bases from J, the junction contained 4 bases not matched to a gene. The CDR3 spells CASSSGLAGGQQFF. The CDR3 DNA follows: TGTGCCAGCAGTTCGGGACTAGCGGGGGGGCAGCAGTTCTTC.

This clone occurred once. The chain has TRBV30 and TRBJ1-5; D is perhaps TRBD1 (6 bases). V was cut by 0 bases and J by 1 base, with 13 bases left in between. The CDR3 extends over 16 amino acids. Germline V gene sequence: CDR1 GTSNPN, CDR2 SVGIG (reference sequence). The CDR3 sequence: CAWSVAQGISNQPQHF. The CDR3 DNA follows: TGTGCCTGGAGTGTCGCCCAGGGGATAAGCAATCAGCCCCAGCATTTT.